The 23 T cell receptor beta chains given below trace back to one sample, sequenced in a study of blood T cell repertoires in COVID-19. The table came from immunoSEQ multiplex PCR; TCRdb's copy has only in-frame clones and leaves some out. The sample has about 160,000 clones; 80% are singletons. Sequenced: PBMCs or T cells enriched from blood (not recorded which). These receptors came from a woman aged 60-75 years who had recovered from COVID-19.

This clone was detected a few times. The chain's CDR3 is CASSEAVWRGVQETQYF. DNA for the CDR3: TGTGCCAGCAGTGAAGCGGTTTGGCGGGGGGTTCAAGAGACCCAGTACTTC. This chain links TRBV6-1 with TRBJ2-5; the match to TRBD2 covers 8 bases. Trimming removed 0 bases from V and 2 bases from J; junction bases left unmatched: 8. The CDR3 sequence is 17 residues long. Per germline, CDR1 MNHNS and CDR2 SASEGT.

The chain combines TRBV3-1 (or the pseudogene TRBV3-2) with TRBJ1-5; no clear D gene. The germline V gene encodes CDR1 LGHDT and CDR2 YNNKEL (reference sequence). Trimming removed 4 bases from V and 5 bases from J, with 9 bases in between. CDR3 size: 13 residues. CDR3 nucleotide sequence: TGTGCCAGCAGCCCCCGGAGGGATCAGCCCCAGCATTTT. This gives the protein CASSPRRDQPQHF.

This chain joins TRBV2 and TRBJ2-3; 15 bases align to TRBD2. J gave up 7 bases and V 8 bases, and 7 bases lay outside the gene matches. The CDR3 consists of 15 residues. Germline V gene sequence: CDR1 SNHLY, CDR2 FYNNEI. The CDR3 bases are TGTGCCAGCTCCTCCGGGACTAGCGGGGGGCATACGCAGTATTTT. Translated, it gives CASSSGTSGGHTQYF.

The V and J genes are TRBV2 and TRBJ2-1, with 7 bases lining up with TRBD2. From germline, CDR1 is SNHLY and CDR2 FYNNEI. The J segment lost 9 bases and the V segment lost 8 bases, leaving 10 bases of the junction unmatched. The CDR3 has 13 amino acids. CDR3 region: CASCRLAAGEQFF. CDR3 nucleotide sequence: TGTGCCAGCTGTCGACTAGCAGCGGGTGAGCAGTTCTTC.

The chain has TRBV6-7 and TRBJ1-2; the match to TRBD1 covers 9 bases. TRBV6-7 is an open reading frame, and its role is uncertain. Unmatched junction bases numbered 10, after V lost 4 bases and J lost 4 bases. The CDR3 loop spans 16 amino acids. The CDR3 reads CASSSEPGQGFYGYTF. In DNA, the CDR3 is TGTGCCAGCAGTTCCGAACCGGGACAGGGATTCTATGGCTACACCTTC.

The chain has TRBV29-1 and TRBJ1-2; 8 nucleotides agree with TRBD1. Germline values: CDR1 SQVTM, CDR2 ANQGSEA. V shed 5 bases, J shed 6 bases, and the junction held 5 bases outside the gene matches. This CDR3 region has 12 residues. This chain's CDR3 is CSVTGQADGYTF. In DNA, the CDR3 is TGCAGCGTTACGGGACAGGCCGATGGCTACACCTTC.

The V call is TRBV30, the J call TRBJ1-5; D remains ambiguous. Trimming took off 1 base at V and 4 bases at J, with 14 bases between the two ends. Germline CDR1 reads GTSNPN; CDR2 reads SVGIG (reference sequence). The CDR3 has 15 residues. As DNA, the CDR3 is TGTGCCTGGAGTGGTGGCGGCCGGGGAAATCAGCCCCAGCATTTT. Residues: CAWSGGGRGNQPQHF.

The chain uses TRBV4-1 and TRBJ2-1, with TRBD1 as a possible D gene (6 bases). Germline-derived CDR1 and CDR2 are MGHRA and YSYEKL. The germline V and J ends were trimmed by 3 bases and 2 bases, with 17 bases remaining between them. The CDR3 length is 17 residues. This chain's CDR3 is CASSQVQGSRPYNEQFF. The CDR3 bases are TGCGCCAGCAGCCAGGTACAGGGATCCCGCCCCTACAATGAGCAGTTCTTC.

This chain uses TRBV5-1 with TRBJ1-3, with D hard to call. Germline CDR1 is SGHRS and CDR2 is YFSETQ. The CDR3 has 15 amino acids. V was shortened by 5 bases and J by 0 bases, with 12 bases between the two germline ends. The chain's CDR3 is CASRQYPFSGNTIYF. In nucleotides, the CDR3 is TGCGCCAGCAGACAATACCCCTTCTCTGGAAACACCATATATTTT.

The gene calls are TRBV18 and TRBJ1-6, with TRBD1 identical over 7 bases. This CDR3 spans 14 amino acids. V shed 3 bases, J shed 7 bases, and the junction held 3 bases outside the gene matches. The germline V gene has CDR1 KGHSH and CDR2 LQKENI. The DNA of the CDR3 is TGTGCCAGCTCACCTACAGGGGACAATTCACCCCTCCACTTT. It yields the protein CASSPTGDNSPLHF.

The chain recombines TRBV7-8 with TRBJ1-5; the D gene is possibly TRBD1 (6 bases). The length of the CDR3 is 16 residues. V lost 0 bases and J 3 bases, leaving 12 bases between the germline ends. Germline-derived CDR1 and CDR2 are SGHVS and FQNEAQ. CDR3 protein: CASSLAAGVLNQPQHF. CDR3 sequence (DNA): TGTGCCAGCAGCTTAGCGGCAGGGGTCCTCAATCAGCCCCAGCATTTT.

This sequence joins TRBV10-1 and TRBJ1-2; D might be TRBD1 (6 bases). The V gene lost 5 bases and the J gene lost 4 bases, with 11 bases spanning the gap. This CDR3 spans 13 amino acids. Per the germline V gene, CDR1 is WNHNN and CDR2 is SYGVQD (reference sequence). This CDR3 reads CASSPGTIYGYTF. Here the CDR3 DNA reads TGCGCCAGCAGTCCTGGGACAATCTATGGCTACACCTTC.

The rearrangement uses TRBV11-3 and TRBJ2-2; 7 nucleotides align to TRBD1. Per the germline V gene, CDR1 is SGHNT and CDR2 is YENEEA. Germline trimming cut 5 bases from V and 0 bases from J; bases unmatched to any gene: 6. CDR3 length: 16 amino acids. The CDR3 nucleotides read TGTGCCAGCAGCCTGGCCGGGACAGCGAACACCGGGGAGCTGTTTTTT. This gives the protein CASSLAGTANTGELFF.

V and J are TRBV10-3 and TRBJ2-2; D gene uncertain. This CDR3 spans 20 amino acids. V lost 8 bases, J lost 4 bases, and 32 bases lay in between. Per the germline V gene, CDR1 is ENHRY and CDR2 is SYGVKD. CDR3 sequence reads: CAIAPSIGLGASSGTGELFF. The DNA for the CDR3 is TGTGCCATCGCTCCCTCAATAGGCCTTGGCGCTTCTTCGGGCACCGGGGAGCTGTTTTTT.

The chain has TRBV6-5 and TRBJ1-2; 8 bases line up with TRBD1. The CDR3 runs 15 residues. The V gene end was trimmed by 2 bases and the J gene end by 2 bases; junction bases not matched to a gene: 4. Germline lookup yields CDR1 MNHEY and CDR2 SVGAGI. The CDR3: CASSYLQGGNYGYTF. The CDR3 DNA follows: TGTGCCAGCAGTTACCTACAGGGGGGAAACTATGGCTACACCTTC.

The chain uses TRBV3-1 (or the pseudogene TRBV3-2) and TRBJ1-5; D might be TRBD1 (6 bases). The germline V and J ends were trimmed by 0 bases and 3 bases, with 9 bases remaining between them. The CDR3 spans 15 residues. Germline lookup yields CDR1 LGHDT and CDR2 YNNKEL (reference sequence). Here the CDR3 reads CASSQDTGNNQPQHF. The CDR3 nucleotides read TGTGCCAGCAGCCAAGATACAGGGAACAATCAGCCCCAGCATTTT.

V gene TRBV2 combines with J gene TRBJ1-2, with 7 bases fitting TRBD1. V gave up 4 bases and J gave up 4 bases; unmatched junction bases: 6. Germline V gene data show CDR1 as SNHLY and CDR2 as FYNNEI. The CDR3 spans 14 residues. CDR3 protein: CASSVTGSRYGYTF. CDR3 coding DNA: TGTGCCAGCAGTGTGACAGGGTCCCGCTATGGCTACACCTTC.

V and J are TRBV2 and TRBJ2-7, with 7 bases matching TRBD2. V lost 5 bases to trimming and J lost 0 bases; unmatched junction nucleotides: 7. Per germline, CDR1 SNHLY and CDR2 FYNNEI. The CDR3 sequence is 15 residues long. DNA of the CDR3: TGTGCCAGCAGTTCGGCTAGCGGCAGCTCCTACGAGCAGTACTTC. It yields the protein CASSSASGSSYEQYF. Looking up the rest from reference TRBV2 and TRBJ2-7 gives the full variable domain: EPEVTQTPSHQVTQMGQEVILRCVPISNHLYFYWYRQILGQKVEFLVSFYNNEISEKSEIFDDQFSVERPDGSNFTLKIRSTKLEDSAMYFCASSSASGSSYEQYFGPGTRLTVT.

The chain joins TRBV5-6 to TRBJ2-7; tentatively, D is TRBD2 (5 bases). The CDR3 sequence is 14 residues long. Germline V gene data show CDR1 as SGHDT and CDR2 as YYEEEE. The V and J ends lost 6 bases and 3 bases respectively, with 16 bases between them. The CDR3 loop is CASTGLPTYYEQYF. In DNA form, the CDR3 reads TGTGCCAGCACCGGACTCCCTACCTACTACGAGCAGTACTTC.

The chain combines TRBV4-2 with TRBJ2-1; the match to TRBD2 covers 13 bases. Germline V gene lookup returns CDR1 LGHNA and CDR2 YNFKEQ. The V and J ends lost 1 base and 8 bases, in that order; junction bases with no gene match: 5. The CDR3 is 16 residues long. This chain's CDR3 is CASSQVTSGGADEQFF. CDR3 bases: TGTGCCAGCAGCCAAGTAACTAGCGGGGGGGCTGATGAGCAGTTCTTC.

Notes on this clone: A much larger clone is a single base away; this may be a read error. J is TRBJ2-7 and V is TRBV13, with 8 bases matching TRBD1. The V gene end was trimmed by 5 bases and the J gene end by 0 bases; junction bases not matched to a gene: 3. This CDR3 region has 14 residues. The germline V gene encodes CDR1 PRHDT and CDR2 FYEKMQ (reference sequence). Here the CDR3 DNA reads TGTGCCAGCAGCCCGGGACAGGCCTCCTACGAGCAGTACTTC. Amino acids: CASSPGQASYEQYF.

The chain recombines TRBV7-2 with TRBJ2-3; D not certain. The CDR3 length is 13 residues. CDR1 and CDR2 (germline): SGHTA, FQGNSA. The ends were cut back, 4 bases at V and 1 base at J, with 6 bases in the middle. The CDR3 spells CASSSLRTDTQYF. The CDR3 DNA sequence: TGTGCCAGCAGCTCCCTCCGCACAGATACGCAGTATTTT.

Here the CDR3 reads CASRQGPTGELFF. Written as DNA, the CDR3 is TGTGCCAGCAGACAGGGGCCCACCGGGGAGCTGTTTTTT. The chain combines TRBV2 with TRBJ2-2; 7 bases are a match to TRBD1. The CDR3 totals 13 residues. Germline CDR1 is SNHLY and CDR2 is FYNNEI. Unmatched junction bases numbered 2, after V lost 6 bases and J lost 4 bases.